The clone carrying this T cell receptor (beta chain) was recorded a few times. Its antigen is still unknown. This entry belongs to a study of T-cell memory formation after mild COVID-19. Overall study results and limits: Shrinking CD4+ clones were chiefly CM and EM; CD8+ ones were chiefly EMRA.

A 5'RACE reaction primed in the constant segment made cDNA libraries of TCR alpha and TCR beta, and these carried sample barcodes and UMIs. TCRdb redid the calling of the 5' RACE reads with MiXCR, one entry per CDR3 protein. Of a few hundred thousand distinct CDR3 sequences in the sample, 16% were seen once. The CDR3 length is 16 residues. V trimming: 3 bases; J trimming: 7 bases; junction bases outside the gene matches: 13. The germline CDR1 and CDR2 sequences are SGDLS and YYNGEE. This clonotype was sampled from a young man who had mild COVID-19 (a few samples of this study predate the infection). Cell type and time point are not known. Sequencing was done on a sample of PBMCs or a T cell subset sorted from them (not recorded which). The chain combines TRBV9 with TRBJ2-5; 9 bases map to TRBD2. Here the CDR3 reads CASSAAWRGGPGTQYF. The CDR3 DNA reads as TGTGCCAGCAGCGCCGCTTGGCGGGGGGGCCCTGGGACCCAGTACTTC.